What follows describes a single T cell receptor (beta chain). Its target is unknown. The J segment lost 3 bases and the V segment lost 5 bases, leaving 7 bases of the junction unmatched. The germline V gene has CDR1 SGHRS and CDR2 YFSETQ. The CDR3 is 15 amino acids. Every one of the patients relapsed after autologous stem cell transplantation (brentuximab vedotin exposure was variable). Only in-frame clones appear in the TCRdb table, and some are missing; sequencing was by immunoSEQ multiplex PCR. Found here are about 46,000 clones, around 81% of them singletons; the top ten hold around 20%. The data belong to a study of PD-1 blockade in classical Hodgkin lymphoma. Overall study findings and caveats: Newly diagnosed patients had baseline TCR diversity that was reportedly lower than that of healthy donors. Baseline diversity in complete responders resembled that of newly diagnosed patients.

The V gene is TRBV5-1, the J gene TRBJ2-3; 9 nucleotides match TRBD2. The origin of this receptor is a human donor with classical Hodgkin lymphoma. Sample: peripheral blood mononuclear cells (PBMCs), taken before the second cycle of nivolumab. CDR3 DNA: TGCGCCAGCAGGCAACCGGGACTAGCTACAGATACGCAGTATTTT. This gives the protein CASRQPGLATDTQYF. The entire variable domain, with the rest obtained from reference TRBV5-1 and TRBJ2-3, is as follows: KAGVTQTPRYLIKTRGQQVTLSCSPISGHRSVSWYQQTPGQGLQFLFEYFSETQRNKGNFPGRFSGRQFSNSRSEMNVSTLELGDSALYLCASRQPGLATDTQYFGPGTRLTVL.